These 5 T cell receptor beta chains came from one sample sequenced in a study of CXCR3-negative and CXCR3-positive naive CD8 T cells. TRB cDNA was prepared as libraries by UMI-labeled 5' RACE. TCRdb re-analyzed the 5' RACE reads; it lists each CDR3 protein once, without DNA. The specimen's table records 70,000 to 95,000 distinct CDR3 sequences. The sequenced material came from naive CXCR3- CD8+ T cells from blood. Subset noted: CD45RO-CCR7+CD27+CD95- naive CD8+ T cells lacking CXCR3 (TNR3-). These TCRs come from a human donor in good health. Some clones in this sample may be carry-over from other donors' samples.

The chain joins TRBV30 to TRBJ1-3; TCRdb calls TRBD1, which cannot be checked without DNA. CDR3 size: 13 residues. The germline V gene encodes CDR1 GTSNPN and CDR2 SVGIG (reference sequence). The CDR3 spells CAWSRTGVNTIYF. The entire variable domain, with the rest obtained from reference TRBV30 and TRBJ1-3, is as follows: SQTIHQWPATLVQPVGSPLSLECTVEGTSNPNLYWYRQAAGRGLQLLFYSVGIGQISSEVPQNLSASRPQDRQFILSSKKLLLSDSGFYLCAWSRTGVNTIYFGEGSWLTVV.

The genes are TRBV20-1 and TRBJ2-4; checking the TCRdb D call of TRBD1 is not possible without DNA. Germline CDR1 DFQATT, CDR2 SNEGSKA (reference sequence). The CDR3 is made up of 15 amino acids. This chain's CDR3 is CSARSGQRAKNIQYF.

The gene calls are TRBV15 and TRBJ2-1; with no DNA, the TCRdb D assignment of TRBD2 cannot be verified. The germline CDR1 and CDR2 sequences are LNHNV and YYDKDF (reference sequence). The CDR3 loop spans 17 amino acids. The CDR3 spells CATKGLAGGTSYNEQFF.

The chain combines TRBV14 with TRBJ2-7. This CDR3 has 15 amino acids. The germline V gene encodes CDR1 SGHDN and CDR2 FVKESK. CDR3 loop: CASSQEVYTDYEQYF.

The genes are TRBV27 and TRBJ2-1; TCRdb's D call, TRBD2, is unchecked because there is no DNA. CDR3 length: 17 amino acids. Per the germline V gene, CDR1 is MNHEY and CDR2 is SMNVEV (reference sequence). This CDR3 is CASSLLRTGGGAGEQFF.